This T cell receptor beta chain was identified in a study of shared clonotypes between healthy human individuals (dated by TCRdb to 2018 to 2020). Study-wide context: A couple of women and a few men aged 18 to 49 years were included in the cohort. For each donor, CD4 naive and CD4 memory were each given three plates, CD8 naive was given two plates, and CD8 memory was given one plate. To estimate repertoire size and how much clonotypes are shared between individuals, the study performed deep sequencing of blood TCR repertoires from about five healthy adults. To increase sequencing depth and limit assay-specific biases, TCR repertoire library preparation and sequencing were carried out by different laboratories using diverse techniques. Between about 0.9 and 9 billion PBMCs per donor were obtained by leukapheresis.

On the study overall, not on this receptor specifically: Compared with non-shared clonotypes, the clonotypes found in all four sorted-subset donors had higher generation probabilities. Incomplete sequencing was indicated by rarefaction of sorted-subset datasets, despite the large sequencing depth. When a few donors were compared, the shared fraction of clonotypes was about 5% for naive CD4, about 4% for naive CD8, 2% to 2.5% for memory CD4, and less than 0.5% for memory CD8. Larger estimated clonotype richness was generally found for naive subsets than for memory subsets. Pairwise subsampling indicated that sequencing depth was expected to affect the degree of clonotype sharing among donors. Sampling was restricted to blood, and TCR repertoires in tissue are likely to differ from TCR repertoires in blood. The genetic and exposure-history diversity represented was limited by the small number of donors.

For CDR1 and CDR2, the germline V gene lists MDHEN and SYDVKM. From the cysteine up to the phenylalanine, the CDR3 has a length of 16 residues. Only the CDR3 DNA stays, 48 bases, in frame from base 1. The trim is 2 bases for V and 0 bases for J, with a gap of 10 bases between the germline ends. Using the deep immunoSEQ assay, TCR CDR3 regions were amplified from genomic DNA by multiplex PCR. For each cell subset, the extracted genomic DNA was distributed evenly across all wells of several immunoSEQ 96-well plates, and each plate served as one replicate. For sorted subsets, around 200 ng genomic DNA, equal to about 30,000 T cell genomes, was loaded into each replicate PCR. Purified libraries were quantified with a Qubit 3.0 fluorometer, sized on a Bioanalyzer 2100, and re-quantified with the KAPA Library Quantification kit. A separate single-read 150-cycle Illumina NextSeq 550 flow cell was used to sequence each immunoSEQ 96-well plate. Concerning the study's data processing: Because only junctional sequences without quality scores were contained in the immunoSEQ output, filtering matching that applied to full-length reads could not be performed. Sequences were annotated with PyIR, a Python wrapper for IgBLAST v1.9, and V/J genes and CDR3 were assigned using IMGT germline references. Any read was removed if the V/J assignment was weak (E-value above 1e-6), the CDR3 was missing, or the read contained stop codons, out-of-frame junctions, or ambiguous translated residues. A V3J clonotype was defined by an identical inferred V gene, J gene, and CDR3 amino acid sequence. Percentage overlap between repertoires was calculated by dividing the number of shared unique clonotypes by the size of the smaller repertoire. Three approaches were used to assess repertoire richness: RTK rarefaction, the Chao1 estimator, and Recon v2.1 estimates of unobserved clonotypes. For all TCRbeta clonotypes obtained by the gDNA method from a handful of donors, generation probabilities were computed with OLGA. TCRdb limited this immuneACCESS table to in-frame rearrangements with V and J called. A share of clones is missing; checked studies link under half to unresolved V genes, and the rest is unexplained. The D gene and trimming were derived from the DNA, and the V and J assignments and clone size from that table. Present in this sample are 2 million or so clones, about 95% of which were seen just once. In total, the top ten clones hold about 1.1% of the sample.

On this clone itself: The antigen it binds to is not known. No base quality values were provided; no much bigger clone lies one nucleotide off.

CD8 naive samples were obtained by positive selection for CCR7 among CD45RO-negative cells, yielding a CD45RA+CCR7+ population from which TemRA cells were excluded. Healthy HIV-negative adults with no recently reported acute infections or vaccinations were included as donors. All donors were Caucasian adults living in Nashville, Tennessee, USA. Blood was obtained by leukapheresis, after which PBMCs were separated by Ficoll-Histopaque density gradient centrifugation and cryopreserved in liquid nitrogen vapor phase. Analytical flow cytometry was used to check the purity and quantity of each magnetically sorted T cell population. From each sorted fraction, genomic DNA was isolated and quantified by UV absorbance on a Nanodrop 2000c.

The material sequenced was naive CD8+ T cells sorted from blood. Read against the paper, the sample's cell subset or site label means: CD45RA+CCR7+. The sequence is built from TRBV28 and TRBJ2-2; the D gene is unclear. This clonotype was sampled from a man aged 18 to 29 in good health. This receptor has the CDR3 CASSLMWNSNTGELFF. DNA sequence: TGTGCCAGCAGTTTAATGTGGAATTCGAACACCGGGGAGCTGTTTTTT. The reference TRBV28 and TRBJ2-2 proteins fill in what lies around the CDR3, so the full variable domain reads DVKVTQSSRYLVKRTGEKVFLECVQDMDHENMFWYRQDPGLGLRLIYFSYDVKMKEKGDIPEGYSVSREKKERFSLILESASTNQTSMYLCASSLMWNSNTGELFFGEGSRLTVL.